This TCR beta chain was sequenced during a study of T-cell memory formation after mild COVID-19. TCRdb redid the calling of the 5' RACE reads with MiXCR, one entry per CDR3 protein. Of 300,000 to 350,000 distinct CDR3 sequences listed, 15% to 20% are singletons. The sample holds many counts of this clonotype. V lost 0 bases and J 2 bases, leaving 9 bases between the germline ends. Germline loops: CDR1 SGHNT, CDR2 YYREEE (reference sequence). The CDR3 totals 14 residues. This chain joins TRBV5-4 and TRBJ2-7, with a tentative D call TRBD1 (6 bases). The sequencing sample was made of PBMCs or a T cell subset sorted from them (not recorded which). The TCR was taken from a man younger than 35 who had mild COVID-19 (a few samples of this study predate the infection). Cell type and time point are not known. The CDR3 nucleotides read TGTGCCAGCAGCTTGGCCCGGGACACCTACGAGCAGTACGTC. This codes for CASSLARDTYEQYV.